This T cell receptor beta chain was obtained from a study of blood T cell repertoires in COVID-19. Study-level information: Sites across the United States, Italy and Spain contributed samples from acute and convalescent COVID-19. T cells, B-cell-depleted T cells, or PBMCs provided the cDNA or gDNA that served as material.

Generated by immunoSEQ multiplex PCR, the TCRdb table keeps only in-frame clones and is missing some. The sample consists of 35,000 to 45,000 clones, roughly 88% of them appearing once. The germline V gene encodes CDR1 SGDLS and CDR2 YYNGEE. Trimming removed 3 bases at V and 2 bases at J, with 10 bases between. This CDR3 is built from 14 residues. The sequence was obtained from a human donor in a cohort sampled during active COVID-19. The V and J genes are TRBV9 and TRBJ2-3, with TRBD2 as a possible D gene (5 bases). What was sequenced was peripheral blood. The CDR3 loop reads CASSGPGFTDTQYF. CDR3 DNA: TGTGCCAGCAGCGGACCGGGGTTCACAGATACGCAGTATTTT. Supplemented by reference TRBV9 and TRBJ2-3, the full variable domain reads DSGVTQTPKHLITATGQRVTLRCSPRSGDLSVYWYQQSLDQGLQFLIQYYNGEERAKGNILERFSAQQFPDLHSELNLSSLELGDSALYFCASSGPGFTDTQYFGPGTRLTVL.